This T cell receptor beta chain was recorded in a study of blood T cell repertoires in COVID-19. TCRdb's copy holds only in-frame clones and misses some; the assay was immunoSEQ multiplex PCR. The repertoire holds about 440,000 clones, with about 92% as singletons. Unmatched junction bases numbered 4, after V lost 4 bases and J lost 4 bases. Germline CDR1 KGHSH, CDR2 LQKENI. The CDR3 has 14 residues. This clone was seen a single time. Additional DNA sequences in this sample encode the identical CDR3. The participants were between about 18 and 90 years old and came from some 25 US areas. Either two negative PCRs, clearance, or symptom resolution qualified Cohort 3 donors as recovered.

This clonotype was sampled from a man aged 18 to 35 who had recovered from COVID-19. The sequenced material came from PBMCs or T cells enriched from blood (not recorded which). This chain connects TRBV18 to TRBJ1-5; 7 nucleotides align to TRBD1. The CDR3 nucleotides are TGTGCCAGCTCACTGACAGGGACGAATCAGCCCCAGCATTTT. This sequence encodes CASSLTGTNQPQHF.